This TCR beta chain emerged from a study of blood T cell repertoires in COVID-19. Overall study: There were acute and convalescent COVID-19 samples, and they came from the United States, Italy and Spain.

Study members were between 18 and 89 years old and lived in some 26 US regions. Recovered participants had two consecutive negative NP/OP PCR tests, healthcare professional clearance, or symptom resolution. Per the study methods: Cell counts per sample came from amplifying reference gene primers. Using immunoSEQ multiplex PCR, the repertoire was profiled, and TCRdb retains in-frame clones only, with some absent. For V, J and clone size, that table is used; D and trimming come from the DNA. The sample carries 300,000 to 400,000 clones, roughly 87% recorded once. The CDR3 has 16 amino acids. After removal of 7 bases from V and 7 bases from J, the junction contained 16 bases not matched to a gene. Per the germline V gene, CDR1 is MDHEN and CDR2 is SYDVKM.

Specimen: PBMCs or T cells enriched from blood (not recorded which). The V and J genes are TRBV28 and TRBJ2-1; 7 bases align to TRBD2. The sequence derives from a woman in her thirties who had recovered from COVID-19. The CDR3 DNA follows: TGTGCCAGCACCGCAGCCGGGAGGCCTCTTCAAAATGAGCAGTTCTTC. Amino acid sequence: CASTAAGRPLQNEQFF.